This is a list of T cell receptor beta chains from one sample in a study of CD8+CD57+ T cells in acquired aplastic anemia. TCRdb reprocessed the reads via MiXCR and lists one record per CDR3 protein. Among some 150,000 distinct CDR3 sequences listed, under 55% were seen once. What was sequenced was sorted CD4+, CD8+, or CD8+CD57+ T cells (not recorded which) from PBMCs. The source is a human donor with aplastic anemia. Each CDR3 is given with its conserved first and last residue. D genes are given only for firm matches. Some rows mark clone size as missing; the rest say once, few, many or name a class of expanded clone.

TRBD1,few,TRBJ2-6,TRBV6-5,TGTGCCAGCAGTTACTCGAGCCCCGGGACAGGGTGGGCTGGGGCCAACGTCCTGACTTTC,CASSYSSPGTGWAGANVLTF
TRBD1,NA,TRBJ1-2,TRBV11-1,TGTGCCAGCAGCTCCTACAGGGGAGATGGCGCTTATGGCTACACCTTC,CASSSYRGDGAYGYTF
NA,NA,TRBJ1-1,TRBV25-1,TGTGCCAGCAGGGGATTGACTGAAGCTTTCTTT,CASRGLTEAFF
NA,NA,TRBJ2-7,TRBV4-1,TGCGCCAGCAGCCAAAACTGGAGGGGCCACGAGCAGTACTTC,CASSQNWRGHEQYF
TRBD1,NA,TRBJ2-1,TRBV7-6,TGTGCCAGCAGCTCCGACAGGGGCAAAGGTTCGCGAAATGAGCAGTTCTTC,CASSSDRGKGSRNEQFF
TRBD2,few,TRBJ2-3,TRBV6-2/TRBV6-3,TGTGCCAGCAGTCTAGCGGGAGAAGGGGGCACAGATACGCAGTATTTT,CASSLAGEGGTDTQYF
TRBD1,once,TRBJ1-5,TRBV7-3,TGTGCCAGCAGCTTAGGGACAGTCAATCAGCCCCAGCATTTT,CASSLGTVNQPQHF
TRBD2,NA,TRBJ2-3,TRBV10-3,TGTGCCATCAGTGCGACGACTAGCGGGCTCACAGATACGCAGTATTTT,CAISATTSGLTDTQYF
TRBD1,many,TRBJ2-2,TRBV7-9,TGTGCCAGAGACAGGGAAAGTGGCTGGCGTAATCCCGGGGAGCTGTTTTTT,CARDRESGWRNPGELFF
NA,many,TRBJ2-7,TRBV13,TGTGCCAGCAGCTTAGGGGTCAGGGATTCCTACGAGCAGTACTTC,CASSLGVRDSYEQYF
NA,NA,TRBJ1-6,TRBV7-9,TGTGCCAGCAGCTCCCAGGTCCCATCACCCCTCCACTTT,CASSSQVPSPLHF
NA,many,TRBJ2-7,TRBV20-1,TGCAGTGCCCCAGGGCGGGCGCCTTCTCCCGAGCAGTACTTC,CSAPGRAPSPEQYF
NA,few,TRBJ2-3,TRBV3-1,TGTGCCAGCAGCCAAGGACACAAAGCAGATACGCAGTATTTT,CASSQGHKADTQYF
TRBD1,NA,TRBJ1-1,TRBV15,TGTGCCACCAGCGGACTTGGACAGGTCATGAACACTGAAGCTTTCTTT,CATSGLGQVMNTEAFF
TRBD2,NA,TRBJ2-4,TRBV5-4,TGTGCCAGCAGCTTGAGTAGCGGGGGGGCTTCCAAAAACATTCAGTACTTC,CASSLSSGGASKNIQYF
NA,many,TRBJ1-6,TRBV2,TGTGCCAGCAGACCCCGTCCCGCCCGTAATTCACCCCTCCACTTT,CASRPRPARNSPLHF
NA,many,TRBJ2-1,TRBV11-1,TGTGCCAGCAGCTCCGGGGCCCACTACAATGAGCAGTTCTTC,CASSSGAHYNEQFF
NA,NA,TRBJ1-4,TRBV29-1,TGCAGCGTTAAAACAGGTTCAGGTGAAAAACTGTTTTTT,CSVKTGSGEKLFF
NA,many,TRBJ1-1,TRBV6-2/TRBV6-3,TGTGCCAGCAGCTTTCAGGGCAGGAACACTGAAGCTTTCTTT,CASSFQGRNTEAFF
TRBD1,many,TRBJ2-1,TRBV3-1,TGTGCCAGCAGCCAAGCAGGGGGAGTTGAGCAGTTCTTC,CASSQAGGVEQFF
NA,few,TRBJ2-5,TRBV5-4,TGTGCCAGCAGCCCGGTTCAAGAGACCCAGTACTTC,CASSPVQETQYF
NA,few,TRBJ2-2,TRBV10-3,TGTGCCACCGGGTCGGGGGACACCCACACCGGGGAGCTGTTTTTT,CATGSGDTHTGELFF
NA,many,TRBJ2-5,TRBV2,TGTGCCAGCAGTGAACTAGCGGAGACCCAGTACTTC,CASSELAETQYF
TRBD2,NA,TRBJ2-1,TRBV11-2,TGTGCCAGCAAAATAAGCGGGAGCTCCTACAATGAGCAGTTCTTC,CASKISGSSYNEQFF
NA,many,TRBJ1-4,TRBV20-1,TGCAGTGCTAGAGCTCCTCCCGCGCCCGCAACTAATGAAAAACTGTTTTTT,CSARAPPAPATNEKLFF
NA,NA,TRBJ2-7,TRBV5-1,TGCGCCAGCAGCTTGGCCAGCAGTTCGGGACTGGGCTCCTACGAGCAGTACTTC,CASSLASSSGLGSYEQYF
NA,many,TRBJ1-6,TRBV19,TGTGCCAGTAGTATACGGGATAATTCACCCCTCCACTTT,CASSIRDNSPLHF
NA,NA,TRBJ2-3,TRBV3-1,TGTGCCAGCCGGCTAGGAGGGGTAGATACGTGGTATTTT,CASRLGGVDTWYF
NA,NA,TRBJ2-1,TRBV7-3,TGTGCCAGCAGCATGGGACCTTACAATGAGCAGTTCTTC,CASSMGPYNEQFF
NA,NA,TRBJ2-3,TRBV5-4,TGTGCCAGCAGCTTGCAAATTTCGGGGTTGGATACGCAGTATTTT,CASSLQISGLDTQYF
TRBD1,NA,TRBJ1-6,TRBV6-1,TGTGCCAGCAGCCAACAGGGGAACAATTCACCCCTCCACTTT,CASSQQGNNSPLHF
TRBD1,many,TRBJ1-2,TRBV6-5,TGTGCCAGCAGTTACATGGACAGGGGGCCCAACTATGGCTACACCTTC,CASSYMDRGPNYGYTF
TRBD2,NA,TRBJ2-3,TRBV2,TGTGCCAGCAGTTTAACGGGGGGGGCCCCGGGAGATACGCAGTATTTT,CASSLTGGAPGDTQYF
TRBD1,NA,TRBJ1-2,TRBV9,TGTGCCAGCAGCTCCAAGCCGGGACAGGGGAACTATGGCTACACCTTC,CASSSKPGQGNYGYTF
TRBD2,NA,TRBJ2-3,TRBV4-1,TGCGCCAGCAGCCAAAGCGGGGGGGGATTCACAGATACGCAGTATTTT,CASSQSGGGFTDTQYF
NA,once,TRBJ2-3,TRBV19,TGTGCCAGTAGTACCCCTCTTGAGGGAGCAGATACGCAGTATTTT,CASSTPLEGADTQYF
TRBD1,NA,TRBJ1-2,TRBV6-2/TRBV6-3,TGTGCCAGCAGTTACTCGGACAGGGGTGCTGGCTACACCTTC,CASSYSDRGAGYTF